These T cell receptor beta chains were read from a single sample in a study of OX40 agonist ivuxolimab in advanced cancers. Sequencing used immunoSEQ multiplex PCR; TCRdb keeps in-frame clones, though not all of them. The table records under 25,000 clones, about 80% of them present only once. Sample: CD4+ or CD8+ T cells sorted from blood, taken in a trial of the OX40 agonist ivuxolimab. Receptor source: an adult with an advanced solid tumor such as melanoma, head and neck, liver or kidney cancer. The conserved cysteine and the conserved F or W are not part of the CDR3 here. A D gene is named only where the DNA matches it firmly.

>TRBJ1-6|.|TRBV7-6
ASSLFGGVNSPLH
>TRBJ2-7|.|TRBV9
ASSVQERATYEQY
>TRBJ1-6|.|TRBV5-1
ASSLGVGEPLH
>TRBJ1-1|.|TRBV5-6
ASSLYPAMDTEAF
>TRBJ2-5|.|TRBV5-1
ASSLDGSQY
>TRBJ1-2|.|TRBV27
ASSLSWGDYGYT
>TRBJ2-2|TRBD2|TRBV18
ASSPSGRANTGELF
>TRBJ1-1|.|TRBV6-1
ASSESGRGEAF
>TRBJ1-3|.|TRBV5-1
ASSVGTYGNTIY
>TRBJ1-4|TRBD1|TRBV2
ASSAGTGEKLF
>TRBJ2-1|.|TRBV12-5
ASGLVQNSVPSYNEQF
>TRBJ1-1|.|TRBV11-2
ASSWGQGLEAF
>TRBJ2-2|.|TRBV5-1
ASSLEEGFGELF
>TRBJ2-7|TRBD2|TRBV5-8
ASSRTGLAGMWSYEQY
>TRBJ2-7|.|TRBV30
AWSVGQGYEQY
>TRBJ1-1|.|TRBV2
ARASGSMNTEAF
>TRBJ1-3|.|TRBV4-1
ASSQPSTGNTIY
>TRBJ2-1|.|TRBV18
ASSPGTRSYNEQF
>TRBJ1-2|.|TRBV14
ASSQVKGAGRGGYGYT
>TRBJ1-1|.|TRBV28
ASTLPHGGIEEAF
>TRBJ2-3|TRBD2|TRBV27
ASSLGAGTDTQY
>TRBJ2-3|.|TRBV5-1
ASSLGDSTDTQY
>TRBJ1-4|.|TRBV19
ASSRRREGNEKLF